The rows below give T cell receptor beta chains drawn from one sample of a study of blood T cell repertoires in COVID-19. Clones were read by immunoSEQ multiplex PCR, and TCRdb kept only the in-frame ones, dropping some. The sample carries around 200,000 clones, about 85% recorded once. Sequencing was performed on peripheral blood. Every receptor here comes from a woman older than 75 with acute or convalescent COVID-19. CDR3s include the opening cysteine and the closing phenylalanine or tryptophan.

TRBV4-1,TRBJ1-2,CASSQARDSPTF
TRBV18,TRBJ1-2,CASSPEASVAGKDYGYTF
TRBV2,TRBJ1-1,CASRNRVSGLAFF
TRBV7-9,TRBJ2-7,CASSRAVAGYEQYF
TRBV6-2/TRBV6-3,TRBJ2-2,CASIPGRARTGELFF
TRBV10-1,TRBJ2-2,CATLTAPRDTGELFF
TRBV3-1/TRBV3-2,TRBJ1-3,CASSPQRVFSGNTIYF
TRBV19,TRBJ2-7,CASSMGGSSYEQYF
TRBV2,TRBJ2-2,CASIPDRNTGELFF
TRBV24-1,TRBJ2-3,CATSDPRGAQGTDTQYF
TRBV29-1,TRBJ2-6,CSARMRRSGANVLTF
TRBV5-6,TRBJ2-3,CASSSTGVSTDTQYF
TRBV7-2,TRBJ2-7,CASSFIGQGGGYEQYF
TRBV4-1,TRBJ2-3,CASSQDTSTDTQYF
TRBV4-3,TRBJ1-5,CASRKGCRGVNQPQHF
TRBV11-2,TRBJ2-1,CASSLPGLWNEQFF
TRBV12-3/TRBV12-4,TRBJ2-7,CASSRGGEQYF
TRBV6-4,TRBJ2-1,CASSLSGSSGEQFF
TRBV3-1/TRBV3-2,TRBJ2-2,CASSWGQVRTGELFF
TRBV9,TRBJ2-7,CASSANLGAYEQYF
TRBV18,TRBJ1-4,CASSPGGEKLFF
TRBV5-5,TRBJ2-7,CASSHWRQGGLEQYF
TRBV27,TRBJ1-5,CASSSQGASQPQHF
TRBV5-4,TRBJ2-3,CASSSPQGSTDTQYF
TRBV5-4,TRBJ2-3,CASSMGLRGDTQYF
TRBV7-9,TRBJ2-6,CASSTTGGRPDGANVLTF
TRBV3-1/TRBV3-2,TRBJ2-1,CASSRLRRANNEQFF
TRBV5-1,TRBJ2-7,CASSFGGTGTTYEQYF
TRBV5-8,TRBJ1-2,CASSWGLGERNGYTF
TRBV21-1,TRBJ2-5,CASIGTSGETQYF
TRBV10-3,TRBJ1-1,CAISESGQGDEAFF
TRBV6-5,TRBJ2-7,CASSSPRLAGAHEQYF
TRBV5-6,TRBJ2-7,CASSLETGRASYEQYF
TRBV11-2,TRBJ2-5,CASSFRETQYF
TRBV19,TRBJ2-2,CASSITSGSTGELFF
TRBV5-1,TRBJ2-7,CASRQPGSYEQYF
TRBV7-2,TRBJ1-5,CASSPSWAGNQPQHF
TRBV19,TRBJ1-2,CASSPYRALGYTF
TRBV3-1/TRBV3-2,TRBJ2-3,CASSPRDRGGTDTQYF
TRBV19,TRBJ1-1,CATHDHRHSAFF
TRBV7-9,TRBJ2-3,CASSFWGEDTQYF
TRBV7-2,TRBJ1-5,CASSKPGQGPLAQHF
TRBV10-3,TRBJ2-7,CAISESVAGGGQYF
TRBV6-6,TRBJ1-1,CASSPRRGDTEAFF
TRBV6-5,TRBJ1-1,CASSYGGANTEAFF
TRBV7-2,TRBJ2-2,CASSSGRQGARGGELFF
TRBV10-3,TRBJ2-7,CAISGQGNYEQYF
TRBV10-3,TRBJ2-3,CAISERQGGDTQYF
TRBV7-9,TRBJ2-3,CASSSDGLQYDTQYF
TRBV6-1,TRBJ1-4,CASRHRRGDEKLFF
TRBV7-2,TRBJ2-2,CASSWGQGAKTGELFF
TRBV12-5,TRBJ1-2,CASGLKGTRDREDGYTF
TRBV7-2,TRBJ2-5,CASSSEPGLGKTQYF
TRBV5-3,TRBJ2-7,CARSTKNPYEQYF
TRBV19,TRBJ1-1,CASSLSGVKLNTEAFF
TRBV19,TRBJ1-2,CASTRTTSGYTF
TRBV7-9,TRBJ1-2,CASTGRERQNYGYTF
TRBV7-9,TRBJ1-1,CASSPYPRGRHTEAFF
TRBV25-1,TRBJ2-3,CASSENNFGGSTDTQYF
TRBV10-3,TRBJ1-2,CAISGAGGGADYGYTF